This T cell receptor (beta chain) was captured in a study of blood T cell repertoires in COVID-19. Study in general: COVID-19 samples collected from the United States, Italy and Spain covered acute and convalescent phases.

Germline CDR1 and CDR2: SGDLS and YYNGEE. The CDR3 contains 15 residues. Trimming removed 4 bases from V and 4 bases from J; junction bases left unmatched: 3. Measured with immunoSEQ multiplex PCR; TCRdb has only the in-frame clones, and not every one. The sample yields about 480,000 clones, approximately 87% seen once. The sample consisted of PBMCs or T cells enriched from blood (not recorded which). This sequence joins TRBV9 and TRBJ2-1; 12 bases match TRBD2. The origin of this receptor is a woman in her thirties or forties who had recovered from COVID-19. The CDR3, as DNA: TGTGCCAGCAGCCCTAGCGGGAGGGATTACAATGAGCAGTTCTTC. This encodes CASSPSGRDYNEQFF.